This TCR beta chain came from a study of spatial heterogeneity in lung cancer. The CDR3 is 14 amino acids. Between the trimmed V and J ends, which lost 6 bases and 2 bases, there was a span of 13 bases. This clonotype was detected a few times. Each CDR3 protein is one row after TCRdb ran MiXCR on the 5' RACE reads. The data contain around 25,000 distinct CDR3 sequences, roughly 5% of them seen just once; the ten biggest clones take up approximately 24%. The time point: blood at routine non-recurrence follow-up after resection. Whole RNA, which was extracted from tumor, nontumor lung tissue or frozen PBMC, was sequenced without any cell sorting.

This TCR came from a female donor with early-stage non-small cell lung cancer. The sequences come from PBMCs, collected at follow-up. This chain links TRBV12-3 or TRBV12-4 with TRBJ1-2, with D perhaps matching TRBD1 (6 bases). CDR3 nucleotide sequence: TGTGCCAGCAGCCCGGACAGTTACAACTATGGCTACACCTTC. Translation gives CASSPDSYNYGYTF.